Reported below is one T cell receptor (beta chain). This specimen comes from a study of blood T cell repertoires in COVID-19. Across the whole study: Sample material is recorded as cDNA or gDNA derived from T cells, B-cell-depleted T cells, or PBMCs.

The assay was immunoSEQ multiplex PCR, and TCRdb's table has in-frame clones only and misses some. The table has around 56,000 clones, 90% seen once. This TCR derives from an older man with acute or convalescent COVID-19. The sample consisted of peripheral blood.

The CDR3 bases are TGTGCCAGCAGCTTGGAACAGGGCGGCACTGAAGCTTTCTTT. Translation gives CASSLEQGGTEAFF. The V gene is TRBV5-4, the J gene TRBJ1-1; possibly TRBD1 for D (6 bases). The CDR3 is 14 amino acids. The V end lost 0 bases, the J end lost 4 bases, and 10 bases lay between the germline ends. CDR1 SGHNT and CDR2 YYREEE come from the germline V gene (reference sequence).